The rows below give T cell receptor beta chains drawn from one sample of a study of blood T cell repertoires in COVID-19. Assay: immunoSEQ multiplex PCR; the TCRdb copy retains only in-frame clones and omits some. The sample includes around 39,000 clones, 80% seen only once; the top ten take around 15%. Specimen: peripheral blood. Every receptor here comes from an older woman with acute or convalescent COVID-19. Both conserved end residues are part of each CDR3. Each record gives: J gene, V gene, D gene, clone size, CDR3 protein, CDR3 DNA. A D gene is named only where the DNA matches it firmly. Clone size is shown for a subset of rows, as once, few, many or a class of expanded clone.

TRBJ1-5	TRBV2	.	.	CASSESSTYSNQPQHF	TGTGCCAGCAGTGAAAGTTCCACATATAGCAATCAGCCCCAGCATTTT
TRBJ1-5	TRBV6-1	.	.	CASSEHRLRQPQHF	TGTGCCAGCAGTGAGCACCGCCTGAGGCAGCCCCAGCATTTT
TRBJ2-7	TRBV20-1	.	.	CSASRWTAGEQYF	TGCAGTGCTAGTCGATGGACCGCGGGTGAGCAGTACTTC
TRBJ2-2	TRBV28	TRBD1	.	CASSPRQGSDTGELFF	TGTGCCAGCAGTCCGCGACAGGGTAGTGACACCGGGGAGCTGTTTTTT
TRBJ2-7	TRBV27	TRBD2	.	CASSLSGGGTRVYEQYF	TGTGCCAGCAGTTTATCGGGGGGCGGGACTAGGGTCTACGAGCAGTACTTC
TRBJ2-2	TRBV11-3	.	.	CASSLYPGELFF	TGTGCCAGCAGCTTATATCCCGGGGAGCTGTTTTTT
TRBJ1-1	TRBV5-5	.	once	CASSWYKPGTEAFF	TGTGCCAGCAGCTGGTACAAGCCGGGGACTGAAGCTTTCTTT
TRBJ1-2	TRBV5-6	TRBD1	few	CASSSAGTGPYGYTF	TGTGCCAGCAGCTCGGCCGGGACAGGGCCGTATGGCTACACCTTC
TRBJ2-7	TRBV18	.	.	CASSPWERTFYEQYF	TGTGCCAGCTCACCGTGGGAGCGGACGTTCTACGAGCAGTACTTC
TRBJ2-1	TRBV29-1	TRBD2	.	CSVGTSGGYNEQFF	TGCAGCGTCGGGACTAGCGGGGGGTACAATGAGCAGTTCTTC
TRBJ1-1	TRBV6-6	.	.	CASSYGGAQSTEAFF	TGTGCCAGCAGTTACGGCGGGGCGCAGAGCACTGAAGCTTTCTTT
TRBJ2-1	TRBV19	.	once	CASSIAPGIPEQFF	TGTGCCAGTAGTATAGCACCGGGAATCCCAGAGCAGTTCTTC
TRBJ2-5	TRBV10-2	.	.	CASSESSPSRETQYF	TGCGCCAGCAGTGAGTCGTCACCTAGCAGGGAGACCCAGTACTTC
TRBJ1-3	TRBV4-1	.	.	CASSQAGGPLSGNTIYF	TGCGCCAGCAGCCAAGCCGGGGGACCACTCTCTGGAAACACCATATATTTT
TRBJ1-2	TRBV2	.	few	CASSAGRANYGYTF	TGTGCCAGCAGTGCAGGCAGGGCTAACTATGGCTACACCTTC
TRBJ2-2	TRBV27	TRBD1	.	CASSSLGQVGTGELFF	TGTGCCAGCAGCTCTCTGGGACAGGTCGGCACCGGGGAGCTGTTTTTT
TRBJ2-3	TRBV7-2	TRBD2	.	CASSPSGGAADTQYF	TGTGCCAGCAGCCCTAGCGGGGGGGCCGCAGATACGCAGTATTTT
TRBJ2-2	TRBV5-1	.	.	CASSAGSNTGELFF	TGCGCCAGCAGCGCGGGTTCGAACACCGGGGAGCTGTTTTTT
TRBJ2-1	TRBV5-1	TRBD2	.	CASSSSGVNEQFF	TGCGCCAGCAGCTCCAGCGGGGTCAATGAGCAGTTCTTC
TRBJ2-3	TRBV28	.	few	CASSPPGSRTQYF	TGTGCCAGCAGTCCTCCAGGGTCCCGTACGCAGTATTTT
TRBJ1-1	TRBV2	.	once	CATGMRNTEAFF	TGTGCCACCGGGATGAGGAACACTGAAGCTTTCTTT
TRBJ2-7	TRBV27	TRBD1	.	CASSLYKTGYEQYF	TGTGCCAGCAGTTTATACAAGACAGGGTACGAGCAGTACTTC
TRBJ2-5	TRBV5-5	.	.	CASSLYPGEQETQYF	TGTGCCAGCAGCTTGTACCCGGGGGAACAAGAGACCCAGTACTTC
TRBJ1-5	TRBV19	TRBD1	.	CASRPTGGFQPQHF	TGTGCCAGTAGGCCTACAGGGGGCTTTCAGCCCCAGCATTTT
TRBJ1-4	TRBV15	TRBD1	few	CATSGDRESEKLFF	TGTGCCACCAGCGGCGACAGGGAGAGTGAAAAACTGTTTTTT
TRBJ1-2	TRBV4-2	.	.	CASSQDETPNYGYTF	TGTGCCAGCAGCCAAGATGAGACTCCAAACTATGGCTACACCTTC
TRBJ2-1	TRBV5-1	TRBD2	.	CASSFVGLAGVYNEQFF	TGCGCCAGCAGCTTTGTTGGACTAGCGGGGGTCTACAATGAGCAGTTCTTC
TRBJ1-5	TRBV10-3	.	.	CAISELGGAFGQPQHF	TGTGCCATCAGTGAGCTTGGAGGGGCGTTTGGACAGCCCCAGCATTTT
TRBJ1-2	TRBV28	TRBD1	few	CATLDRDRGLNGYTF	TGTGCCACCCTAGACCGGGACAGGGGGTTAAATGGCTACACCTTC
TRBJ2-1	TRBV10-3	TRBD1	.	CAITADRAGEQFF	TGTGCCATCACGGCGGACAGGGCGGGGGAGCAGTTCTTC
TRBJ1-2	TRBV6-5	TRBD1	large	CASSYSGTGFNYGYTF	TGTGCCAGCAGTTACTCCGGGACAGGGTTTAATTATGGCTACACCTTC
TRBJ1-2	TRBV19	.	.	CASSSQGSLTINGYTF	TGTGCCAGTAGTTCGCAGGGATCACTAACTATCAATGGCTACACCTTC
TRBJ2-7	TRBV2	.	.	CASSGQGGHEQYF	TGTGCCAGCAGCGGGCAGGGGGGCCACGAGCAGTACTTC
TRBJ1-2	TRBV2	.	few	CASSSGQVYGYTF	TGTGCCAGCAGTTCGGGACAAGTCTATGGCTACACCTTC
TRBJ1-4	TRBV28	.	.	CASTSYSQVVKEKLFF	TGTGCCAGCACGTCGTACAGCCAGGTGGTTAAGGAAAAACTGTTTTTT
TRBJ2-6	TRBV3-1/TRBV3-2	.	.	CASSQWGPGANVLTF	TGTGCCAGCAGCCAATGGGGGCCTGGGGCCAACGTCCTGACTTTC
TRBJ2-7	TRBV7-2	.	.	CARIREQYF	TGTGCCAGGATCAGGGAGCAGTACTTC
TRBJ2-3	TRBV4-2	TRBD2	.	CASSQHAGGRSTDTQYF	TGTGCCAGCAGCCAACATGCGGGGGGCCGAAGCACAGATACGCAGTATTTT
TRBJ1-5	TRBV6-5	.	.	CASSKRGFGQPQHF	TGTGCCAGCAGCAAAAGGGGTTTTGGTCAGCCCCAGCATTTT
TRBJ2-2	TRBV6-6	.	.	CASSYGSTGELFF	TGTGCCAGCAGTTACGGCTCCACCGGGGAGCTGTTTTTT
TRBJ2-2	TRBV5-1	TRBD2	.	CASSLIAGGSNTGELFF	TGCGCCAGCAGTCTAATAGCGGGGGGCTCCAACACCGGGGAGCTGTTTTTT
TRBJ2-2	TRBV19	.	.	CASSIPRQYTGELFF	TGTGCCAGTAGTATCCCCAGACAGTACACCGGGGAGCTGTTTTTT
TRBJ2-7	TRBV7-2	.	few	CASSLGAYEQYF	TGTGCCAGCAGCTTGGGCGCCTACGAGCAGTACTTC
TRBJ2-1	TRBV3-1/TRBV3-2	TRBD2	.	CASSQARLAGNPYNEQFF	TGTGCCAGCAGCCAAGCACGACTAGCGGGTAATCCCTACAATGAGCAGTTCTTC
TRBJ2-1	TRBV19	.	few	CASEGQIYNEQFF	TGTGCCAGTGAAGGACAGATCTACAATGAGCAGTTCTTC
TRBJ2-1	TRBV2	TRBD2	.	CASRGGGGNEQFF	TGTGCCAGCAGAGGCGGGGGGGGCAATGAGCAGTTCTTC
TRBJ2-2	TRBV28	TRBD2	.	CASSFAGTSGRYTGELFF	TGTGCCAGCAGTTTCGCCGGGACTAGCGGGAGGTACACCGGGGAGCTGTTTTTT
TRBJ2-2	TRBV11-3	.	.	CASSLGALGGELFF	TGTGCCAGCAGCTTAGGAGCCCTCGGCGGGGAGCTGTTTTTT
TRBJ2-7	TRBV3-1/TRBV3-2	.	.	CASSPPPGLSYEQYF	TGTGCCAGCAGCCCCCCCCCGGGACTTTCCTACGAGCAGTACTTC